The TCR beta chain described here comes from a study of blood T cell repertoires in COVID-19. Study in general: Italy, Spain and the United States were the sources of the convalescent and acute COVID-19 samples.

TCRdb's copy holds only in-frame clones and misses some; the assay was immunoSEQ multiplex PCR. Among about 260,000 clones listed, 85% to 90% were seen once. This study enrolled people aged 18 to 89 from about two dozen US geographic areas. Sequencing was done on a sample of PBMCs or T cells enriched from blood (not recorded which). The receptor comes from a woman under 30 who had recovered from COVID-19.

The chain's CDR3 is CASSLDSLRRETQYF. CDR3 bases: TGTGCCAGCAGCCTAGACTCCCTACGCCGGGAGACCCAGTACTTC. The chain recombines TRBV27 with TRBJ2-5; D gene ambiguous. Trimming stripped 6 bases from V and 5 bases from J, with 19 bases between. This CDR3 comprises 15 residues. Germline V gene data show CDR1 as MNHEY and CDR2 as SMNVEV (reference sequence).